This T cell receptor beta chain derives from a study of blood T cell repertoires in COVID-19. Overall study context: Spain, Italy and the United States supplied samples that represented acute and convalescent COVID-19. From T cells, B-cell-depleted T cells, or PBMCs came the material, which was cDNA or gDNA.

Germline assignment: CDR1 SNHLY and CDR2 FYNNEI. The CDR3 is made up of 15 amino acids. J gave up 5 bases and V 6 bases, and 6 bases lay outside the gene matches. In the original workflow: Scientists estimated how many nucleated cells there were by amplifying reference gene primers. Measured with immunoSEQ multiplex PCR; TCRdb has only the in-frame clones, and not every one. The D gene and trimming were derived from the DNA, and the V and J assignments and clone size from that table. The table includes 150,000 or so clones, about 86% detected once. The clonotype was recovered from an elderly woman with acute or convalescent COVID-19. This chain links TRBV2 with TRBJ2-3, with 12 bases aligning to TRBD2. Sequencing was carried out using peripheral blood. The CDR3 loop is CASSSGLAGKDTQYF. For the CDR3, the DNA is TGTGCCAGCAGCTCCGGACTAGCGGGAAAAGATACGCAGTATTTT.